Below, 20 T cell receptor beta chains from the same sample are listed, as sequenced in a study of T cells in Graves' hyperthyroidism and ophthalmopathy. RNA transcripts were the template for amplifying TCR beta CDR3 regions. HTBI primers were the set used in a first-round RT-PCR of the TCR CDR3. TCRdb fed the multiplex PCR reads into MiXCR, producing one record per CDR3 protein. The sample consists of roughly 500,000 distinct CDR3 sequences, approximately 49% of them appearing once. Sequencing input: peripheral blood or thyroid tissue (not recorded which). Receptors were obtained from an adult woman with Graves' disease, either hyperthyroidism or ophthalmopathy (not recorded which).

In this sample, this clonotype turned up many times. The chain has TRBV5-6 and TRBJ1-5; 7 bases map to TRBD1. The CDR3 is made up of 14 amino acids. Unmatched junction bases numbered 5, after V lost 2 bases and J lost 6 bases. Germline values: CDR1 SGHDT, CDR2 YYEEEE. The CDR3 DNA follows: TGTGCCAGCAGCTTATACAGGGGAGGTCAGCCCCAGCATTTT. It translates to CASSLYRGGQPQHF.

This clonotype was observed many times. The chain joins TRBV7-2 to TRBJ1-5; D unresolved. V lost 1 base and J lost 1, with 5 bases in between. The CDR3 is 14 amino acids. Germline V gives CDR1 SGHTA, CDR2 FQGNSA. The CDR3 loop reads CASSLDRSNQPQHF. In DNA form, the CDR3 reads TGTGCCAGCAGCTTAGATCGGAGCAATCAGCCCCAGCATTTT.

This clonotype was recorded at least ten times. The chain joins TRBV4-2 to TRBJ2-5, with D perhaps TRBD2 (5 bases). The CDR3 consists of 13 residues. Germline CDR1 and CDR2: LGHNA and YNFKEQ. The ends were cut back, 0 bases at V and 5 bases at J, with 7 bases in the middle. The CDR3 nucleotides are TGTGCCAGCAGCCAAGAACAGCGGGAGACCCAGTACTTC. The encoded protein is CASSQEQRETQYF.

This rearrangement joins TRBV2 to TRBJ2-2; tentatively, D is TRBD2 (6 bases). The V and J ends lost 3 bases and 5 bases respectively, with 13 bases between them. The CDR3 has 15 amino acids. The germline V gene encodes CDR1 SNHLY and CDR2 FYNNEI. CDR3 in DNA: TGTGCCAGCAGTGAGAGGAGGGCGGAAACCGGGGAGCTGTTTTTT. Protein sequence: CASSERRAETGELFF.

This chain uses TRBV24-1 with TRBJ2-7; the D is unclear. This CDR3 is built from 14 residues. From germline, CDR1 is KGHDR and CDR2 SFDVKD. Trimming left V 9 bases short and J 0 bases short, with 14 bases between. Here the CDR3 DNA reads TGTGCCACCCCGACGGAAAACCCCTCCTACGAGCAGTACTTC. It codes for CATPTENPSYEQYF.

This clonotype was observed at least ten times. V gene TRBV7-2 combines with J gene TRBJ2-7, with 8 bases matching TRBD2. The V gene end was trimmed by 1 base and the J gene end by 4 bases; junction bases not matched to a gene: 0. This CDR3 comprises 13 residues. Germline CDR1 SGHTA, CDR2 FQGNSA. CDR3 sequence (DNA): TGTGCCAGCAGCTTAGTAGCGGGGTACGAGCAGTACTTC. It codes for CASSLVAGYEQYF.

This clonotype showed up just a few times. This chain links TRBV10-3 with TRBJ1-4, with D tentatively TRBD1 (5 bases). Trimming shortened V by 6 bases and J by 6 bases, and 8 bases separated the two germline ends. This CDR3 region has 12 residues. In germline, CDR1 is ENHRY, CDR2 SYGVKD. The CDR3 is CAIRGRDEKLFF. In nucleotides, the CDR3 is TGTGCCATCAGGGGCAGGGATGAAAAACTGTTTTTT.

In regard to this clonotype: Because the CDR3 is missing its conserved closing phenylalanine or tryptophan, this is likely a read error. This CDR3 reads CAASGSFSNQPQHL. CDR3 nucleotides: TGTGCCGCCAGTGGCAGTTTTAGCAATCAGCCCCAGCATCTT. The gene calls are TRBV24-1 and TRBJ1-5; no clear D. CDR3 size: 14 residues. The germline gives CDR1 KGHDR, CDR2 SFDVKD.

Of note for this clonotype: One end of the junction is discordant with germline, which a read error may explain. The chain combines TRBV5-1 with TRBJ2-7, with D tentatively TRBD2 (5 bases). The CDR3 totals 13 residues. Germline-derived CDR1 and CDR2 are SGHRS and YFSETQ. CDR3 bases: TGCGCCAGCAGCGGTGGGAGCTCCTACGAGCACTACTTC. This translates into CASSGGSSYEHYF.

The rearrangement links TRBV30 to TRBJ1-1; tentatively, D is TRBD1 (5 bases). Germline values: CDR1 GTSNPN, CDR2 SVGIG (reference sequence). The CDR3 length is 13 residues. V was clipped by 8 bases and J by 0 bases, with 13 bases between them. CDR3 DNA: TGTGCCGCCTTCAGGGATATGAACACTGAAGCTTTCTTT. This translates into CAAFRDMNTEAFF.

This chain joins TRBV2 and TRBJ2-2, with 9 bases that match TRBD2. V was clipped by 11 bases and J by 6 bases; unmatched bases: 7. The CDR3 contains 13 residues. The germline CDR1 and CDR2 sequences are SNHLY and FYNNEI. The CDR3 is CAAGGPFSGELFF. CDR3 nucleotide sequence: TGTGCCGCGGGAGGGCCATTCTCCGGGGAGCTGTTTTTT. Drawing the rest from reference TRBV2 and TRBJ2-2, the complete variable domain is EPEVTQTPSHQVTQMGQEVILRCVPISNHLYFYWYRQILGQKVEFLVSFYNNEISEKSEIFDDQFSVERPDGSNFTLKIRSTKLEDSAMYFCAAGGPFSGELFFGEGSRLTVL.

There are a few counts of this clonotype. The CDR3 protein is CASSMNSGANVLTF. CDR3 DNA: TGTGCCAGTAGTATGAACTCTGGGGCCAACGTCCTGACTTTC. The rearrangement joins TRBV19 to TRBJ2-6; D call uncertain. Trimming took off 3 bases at V and 0 bases at J, with 3 bases between the two ends. The CDR3 length is 14 residues. Germline CDR1 reads LNHDA; CDR2 reads SQIVND (reference sequence).

This clonotype was counted a few times. The chain combines TRBV2 with TRBJ2-1; 10 positions match TRBD2. The CDR3 loop spans 15 amino acids. With V trimmed by 7 bases and J by 4 bases, 7 bases remained unmatched. The germline gives CDR1 SNHLY, CDR2 FYNNEI. CDR3 protein: CASMPRGLAYNEQFF. The CDR3 bases are TGTGCCAGCATGCCCCGGGGACTAGCGTACAATGAGCAGTTCTTC.

At least ten counts were recorded for this clonotype. This chain joins TRBV15 and TRBJ2-7; D remains ambiguous. The CDR3 length is 13 residues. V lost 0 bases and J 2 bases, leaving 5 bases between the germline ends. Per the germline V gene, CDR1 is LNHNV and CDR2 is YYDKDF (reference sequence). For the CDR3, the DNA is TGTGCCACCAGCAGAGATACCACCTACGAGCAGTACTTC. This encodes CATSRDTTYEQYF.

V is TRBV20-1 and J is TRBJ2-7; D possibly corresponds to TRBD2 (6 bases). This CDR3 contains 13 residues. Germline V gene sequence: CDR1 DFQATT, CDR2 SNEGSKA (reference sequence). The V end was cut by 5 bases, the J end by 3 bases, with 14 bases between. The CDR3 nucleotides read TGCAGTGCTCCTCGGGACTCGCGCTACGAGCAGTACTTC. Its protein product is CSAPRDSRYEQYF.

As concerns this clonotype: A much larger clonotype is one base distant, so this may be a read error. V is TRBV20-1 and J is TRBJ2-7, with D perhaps TRBD2 (5 bases). Germline CDR1 is DFQATT and CDR2 is SNEGSKA (reference sequence). CDR3 size: 12 residues. Deletions cut 0 bases from V and 3 bases from J, with 6 bases between. CDR3 residues: CSARDGDYEQYF. For the CDR3, the DNA is TGCAGTGCTAGAGACGGGGACTACGAGCAGTACTTC.

The chain has TRBV5-1 and TRBJ2-6, with a possible D match to TRBD1 (6 bases). The length of the CDR3 is 18 residues. In germline, CDR1 is SGHRS, CDR2 YFSETQ. Between the trimmed V and J ends, which lost 0 bases and 0 bases, there was a span of 13 bases. The CDR3 DNA is TGCGCCAGCAGCTTGGACAACAGGGAAATCTCTGGGGCCAACGTCCTGACTTTC. This codes for CASSLDNREISGANVLTF. The full variable domain, in which reference TRBV5-1 and TRBJ2-6 provide the parts outside the CDR3, is KAGVTQTPRYLIKTRGQQVTLSCSPISGHRSVSWYQQTPGQGLQFLFEYFSETQRNKGNFPGRFSGRQFSNSRSEMNVSTLELGDSALYLCASSLDNREISGANVLTFGAGSRLTVL.

The rearrangement uses TRBV27 and TRBJ1-1; maybe TRBD1 (5 bases). Trimming shortened V by 2 bases and J by 0 bases, and 16 bases separated the two germline ends. Germline CDR1 reads MNHEY; CDR2 reads SMNVEV (reference sequence). The CDR3 totals 17 residues. This CDR3 reads CASSLRGGGTMNTEAFF. CDR3 DNA: TGTGCCAGCAGTTTAAGGGGCGGGGGTACGATGAACACTGAAGCTTTCTTT.

This clonotype showed up many times. This chain connects TRBV14 to TRBJ2-7; the D gene is possibly TRBD2 (6 bases). Deletions cut 4 bases from V and 3 bases from J, with 16 bases between. The CDR3 spans 15 residues. Germline assignment: CDR1 SGHDN and CDR2 FVKESK. Written as DNA, the CDR3 is TGTGCCAGCAGCCCCAGACTAGTAGGGGACTACGAGCAGTACTTC. This translates into CASSPRLVGDYEQYF.

In its sample, this clonotype was seen many times. The chain joins TRBV5-1 to TRBJ1-5; D perhaps matches TRBD1 (5 bases). The V end lost 0 bases, the J end lost 7 bases, and 14 bases lay between the germline ends. This CDR3 is built from 15 residues. CDR1 and CDR2 (germline): SGHRS, YFSETQ. CDR3 in amino acids: CASSLGGGTGQPQHF. The CDR3 DNA sequence: TGCGCCAGCAGCTTGGGTGGGGGGACGGGGCAGCCCCAGCATTTT.